The 24 T cell receptor beta chains in this list originate from one sample, sequenced in a study of cytomegalovirus exposure and HLA in healthy donors. PCR amplification relied on 60 Vbeta primers (plus 13 Jbeta primers). TCRdb's table, derived via immunoSEQ multiplex PCR, lists solely in-frame clones and lacks some. This table lists 60,000 to 70,000 clones. The material sequenced was PBMCs. Receptors originate from a man aged 25-45 years in good health and CMV-seropositive.

The gene calls are TRBV5-1 and TRBJ2-1; 13 nucleotides match TRBD2. CDR1 is SGHRS and CDR2 is YFSETQ in the germline V gene. The CDR3 runs 15 residues. V lost 4 bases and J lost 5; bases outside the gene matches: 3. CDR3 nucleotide sequence: TGCGCCAGCAGCCCCGGGACTAGCGGGAACAATGAGCAGTTCTTC. This encodes CASSPGTSGNNEQFF.

CDR3 region: CASSVVGVGTEAFF. For the CDR3, the DNA is TGTGCCAGCAGCGTAGTAGGGGTGGGCACTGAAGCTTTCTTT. The V and J genes are TRBV9 and TRBJ1-1, with D perhaps matching TRBD1 (5 bases). Germline CDR1 reads SGDLS; CDR2 reads YYNGEE. CDR3 size: 14 residues. Trimming took off 0 bases at V and 4 bases at J, with 10 bases between the two ends.

The gene calls are TRBV15 and TRBJ1-3; no firm D call. Trimming shortened V by 3 bases and J by 5 bases, and 5 bases separated the two germline ends. Germline V lookup: CDR1 LNHNV, CDR2 YYDKDF (reference sequence). The CDR3 sequence is 12 residues long. This CDR3 is CATSSFRNTIYF. The CDR3 region has the DNA TGTGCCACCAGCAGCTTTCGAAACACCATATATTTT. Full variable domain (outside the CDR3, taken from reference TRBV15 and TRBJ1-3): DAMVIQNPRYQVTQFGKPVTLSCSQTLNHNVMYWYQQKSSQAPKLLFHYYDKDFNNEADTPDNFQSRRPNTSFCFLDIRSPGLGDTAMYLCATSSFRNTIYFGEGSWLTVV.

The rearrangement joins TRBV30 to TRBJ1-1; 8 bases fit TRBD1. The CDR3 runs to 14 residues. Unmatched junction bases numbered 11, after V lost 5 bases and J lost 6 bases. Germline V CDR1 and CDR2: GTSNPN, SVGIG (reference sequence). The CDR3 nucleotides read TGTGCCTGGGCCCAGGGGGCAGGTTGGCCTGAAGCTTTCTTT. Translating gives CAWAQGAGWPEAFF.

V gene TRBV6-1 combines with J gene TRBJ1-2; D is perhaps TRBD1 (5 bases). The CDR3 is 15 residues long. CDR1 and CDR2 from the germline V gene are MNHNS and SASEGT. V shed 5 bases and J shed 1 base, with 14 bases lying between them. CDR3 nucleotide sequence: TGTGCCAGCAGTCCCAGGACACCGTTTAACTATGGCTACACCTTC. Amino acids: CASSPRTPFNYGYTF.

The rearrangement uses TRBV4-1 and TRBJ2-7; 11 positions match TRBD1. Germline CDR1 is MGHRA and CDR2 is YSYEKL. V gave up 2 bases and J gave up 6 bases; unmatched junction bases: 6. This CDR3 is built from 15 residues. The CDR3 sequence is CASSQQDRGLGEQYF. CDR3 in DNA: TGCGCCAGCAGCCAACAGGACAGGGGGCTGGGCGAGCAGTACTTC.

The chain employs TRBV6-5 and TRBJ2-7; the match to TRBD2 covers 8 bases. Germline CDR1 MNHEY, CDR2 SVGAGI. The CDR3 spans 15 residues. J lost 2 bases, V lost 3 bases, and 6 bases had no gene match. The CDR3 is CASSYTSGSTYEQYF. The DNA for the CDR3 is TGTGCCAGCAGTTATACTAGCGGCTCGACCTACGAGCAGTACTTC.

The CDR3, as DNA: TGTGCCTGGAGTGTGGGGCAGGGCCATGGCTACACCTTC. Residues: CAWSVGQGHGYTF. The chain joins TRBV30 to TRBJ1-2; maybe TRBD1 (5 bases). The CDR3 extends over 13 amino acids. V gave up 0 bases and J gave up 6 bases, with 11 bases separating them. Germline CDR1 and CDR2: GTSNPN and SVGIG (reference sequence).

The chain recombines TRBV6-1 with TRBJ2-3, with 8 bases lining up with TRBD1. The CDR3 is 14 amino acids. The junction had 0 bases not matched to a gene; V was cut back by 1 base and J by 3 bases. Germline CDR1 and CDR2: MNHNS and SASEGT. The CDR3 DNA reads as TGTGCCAGCAGTGAAGGGGACAGGACAGATACGCAGTATTTT. It is translated as CASSEGDRTDTQYF.

The chain uses TRBV5-1 and TRBJ2-2; 8 bases map to TRBD2. The junction had 6 bases not matched to a gene; V was cut back by 1 base and J by 4 bases. The germline V gene encodes CDR1 SGHRS and CDR2 YFSETQ. The CDR3 contains 16 residues. CDR3 nucleotides: TGCGCCAGCAGCTTGTATGTTAGCGGGATCACCGGGGAGCTGTTTTTT. Encoded protein: CASSLYVSGITGELFF.

The V gene is TRBV5-1, the J gene TRBJ2-7; possible D gene TRBD2, 6 bases. Trimming took off 1 base at V and 0 bases at J, with 11 bases between the two ends. The germline CDR1 and CDR2 sequences are SGHRS and YFSETQ. The CDR3 contains 15 residues. The DNA of the CDR3 is TGCGCCAGCAGCTTGAGGGCCGGGAGCTCCTACGAGCAGTACTTC. Its translation: CASSLRAGSSYEQYF.

This chain joins TRBV6-5 and TRBJ1-1, with 10 bases lining up with TRBD1. The CDR3 has 12 residues. Trimming cost V 8 bases and J 3 bases; bases outside gene matches: 0. CDR1 and CDR2 from the germline V gene are MNHEY and SVGAGI. This CDR3 reads CASGTGDTEAFF. The CDR3 region has the DNA TGTGCCAGCGGGACAGGGGACACTGAAGCTTTCTTT.

The chain carries TRBV7-9 and TRBJ2-3; D might be TRBD2 (6 bases). This CDR3 region has 12 residues. The germline V gene encodes CDR1 SEHNR and CDR2 FQNEAQ (reference sequence). DNA for the CDR3: TGTCTTCTGGAGGGGAGCACAGATACGCAGTATTTT. Its protein product is CLLEGSTDTQYF. The whole variable domain, remainder taken from reference TRBV7-9 and TRBJ2-3, is DTGVSQNPRHKITKRGQNVTFRCDPISEHNRLYWYRQTLGQGPEFLTYFQNEAQLEKSRLLSDRFSAERPKGSFSTLEIQRTEQGDSAMYLCLLEGSTDTQYFGPGTRLTVL.

The chain's CDR3 is CASSSTSGGHYEQYF. For the CDR3, the DNA is TGTGCCAGCAGCTCAACTAGCGGGGGCCACTACGAGCAGTACTTC. V gene TRBV6-5 combines with J gene TRBJ2-7; TRBD2 matches 11 bases. J gave up 3 bases and V 6 bases, and 7 bases lay outside the gene matches. The CDR3 extends over 15 amino acids. Germline values: CDR1 MNHEY, CDR2 SVGAGI.

The chain is built from TRBV5-6 and TRBJ2-5; TRBD2 matches at 7 bases. CDR3 length: 14 residues. The V gene end was trimmed by 4 bases and the J gene end by 5 bases; junction bases not matched to a gene: 8. Germline CDR1 SGHDT, CDR2 YYEEEE. The CDR3 here is CASSVTSGVETQYF. For the CDR3, the DNA is TGTGCCAGCAGCGTTACGAGCGGGGTCGAGACCCAGTACTTC.

V is TRBV30 and J is TRBJ1-4; 8 nucleotides agree with TRBD1. Per germline, CDR1 GTSNPN and CDR2 SVGIG (reference sequence). V shed 7 bases, J shed 7 bases, and the junction held 11 bases outside the gene matches. The CDR3 has 14 amino acids. The chain's CDR3 is CAFTIGTGSEKLFF. The CDR3 DNA reads as TGTGCCTTCACGATCGGGACAGGTAGTGAAAAACTGTTTTTT.

This chain uses TRBV9 with TRBJ2-1; weak D call: TRBD2 (5 bases). CDR1 is SGDLS and CDR2 is YYNGEE in the germline V gene. The CDR3 extends over 13 amino acids. Trimming removed 3 bases from V and 7 bases from J, with 11 bases in between. CDR3 in amino acids: CASSATTRNEQFF. CDR3 sequence (DNA): TGTGCCAGCAGCGCAACCACTAGGAATGAGCAGTTCTTC.

The chain is built from TRBV15 and TRBJ2-3; D gene ambiguous. Trimming stripped 0 bases from V and 6 bases from J, with 7 bases between. This CDR3 has 13 residues. Germline-derived CDR1 and CDR2 are LNHNV and YYDKDF (reference sequence). The CDR3 is CATSRDRSDTQYF. The CDR3 bases are TGTGCCACCAGCAGAGATCGGAGTGATACGCAGTATTTT.

J is TRBJ1-1 and V is TRBV30; no clear D gene. Germline assignment: CDR1 GTSNPN and CDR2 SVGIG (reference sequence). Trimming stripped 0 bases from V and 5 bases from J, with 10 bases between. The CDR3 consists of 13 residues. The CDR3 region has the DNA TGTGCCTGGAGTGTATCCGGCGGGACTGAAGCTTTCTTT. Protein sequence: CAWSVSGGTEAFF. Drawing the rest from reference TRBV30 and TRBJ1-1, the complete variable domain is SQTIHQWPATLVQPVGSPLSLECTVEGTSNPNLYWYRQAAGRGLQLLFYSVGIGQISSEVPQNLSASRPQDRQFILSSKKLLLSDSGFYLCAWSVSGGTEAFFGQGTRLTVV.

This chain connects TRBV5-1 to TRBJ2-1; 7 bases fit TRBD1. The ends lost 0 bases at V and 4 bases at J; junction bases unmatched: 10. Per the germline V gene, CDR1 is SGHRS and CDR2 is YFSETQ. This CDR3 spans 17 amino acids. The CDR3 DNA is TGCGCCAGCAGCTTGGCCGCCCTGAGGGGGCATTACAATGAGCAGTTCTTC. This gives the protein CASSLAALRGHYNEQFF. Supplemented by reference TRBV5-1 and TRBJ2-1, the full variable domain reads KAGVTQTPRYLIKTRGQQVTLSCSPISGHRSVSWYQQTPGQGLQFLFEYFSETQRNKGNFPGRFSGRQFSNSRSEMNVSTLELGDSALYLCASSLAALRGHYNEQFFGPGTRLTVL.

The V and J genes are TRBV9 and TRBJ1-1, with 7 bases matching TRBD1. CDR1 is SGDLS and CDR2 is YYNGEE in the germline V gene. J gave up 0 bases and V 1 base, and 3 bases lay outside the gene matches. This CDR3 has 15 residues. In nucleotides, the CDR3 is TGTGCCAGCAGCGTAACAGGGGCGATGAACACTGAAGCTTTCTTT. Residues: CASSVTGAMNTEAFF.

This chain uses TRBV7-9 with TRBJ2-3; weak D call: TRBD2 (6 bases). The CDR3 covers 18 residues. With 6 bases removed from V and 3 bases from J, the gap between germline ends came to 25 bases. Germline V gene lookup returns CDR1 SEHNR and CDR2 FQNEAQ (reference sequence). CDR3 protein: CASRNLATEGLDTDTQYF. The CDR3 DNA reads TGTGCCAGCAGGAATCTAGCGACAGAGGGGCTTGATACAGATACGCAGTATTTT.

This chain uses TRBV29-1 with TRBJ1-1, with D perhaps matching TRBD1 (6 bases). Germline-derived CDR1 and CDR2 are SQVTM and ANQGSEA. This CDR3 region has 13 residues. The ends were cut back, 7 bases at V and 3 bases at J, with 15 bases in the middle. CDR3 sequence: CSARHRADTEAFF. The CDR3 DNA is TGCAGCGCCAGACACAGGGCCGACACTGAAGCTTTCTTT.

The rearrangement joins TRBV11-3 to TRBJ2-6, with D unclear. The CDR3 loop spans 16 amino acids. The V gene's germline CDR1 is SGHNT and CDR2 YENEEA. The ends were cut back, 2 bases at V and 0 bases at J, with 8 bases in the middle. CDR3 residues: CASSLWQSSGANVLTF. The CDR3 DNA sequence: TGTGCCAGCAGCTTATGGCAGTCCTCTGGGGCCAACGTCCTGACTTTC.